What follows is one TCR beta chain and its context. Its specificity is not known. Sequencing was performed with immunoSEQ multiplex PCR; in TCRdb, only in-frame clones are kept and a portion is missing. The sample records about 73,000 clones, about 88% being singletons. J gave up 3 bases and V 4 bases, and 5 bases lay outside the gene matches. The germline V gene has CDR1 LNHDA and CDR2 SQIVND (reference sequence). The CDR3 totals 16 residues. The data were taken from a study of OX40 agonist ivuxolimab in advanced cancers. Study-level information: Patients were dosed with the agonistic anti-OX40 (CD134) antibody ivuxolimab. Dose-escalation subjects each had hepatocellular carcinoma, melanoma, renal cell or head and neck cancer. Study-level points and caveats: Partial responders at 0.1-3.0 mg/kg showed near-lowest clonal expansion.

People who had autoimmune disease history or systemic immunosuppression were excluded. V is TRBV19 and J is TRBJ2-1; 11 bases fit TRBD2. This receptor was identified in an adult with an advanced solid tumor such as melanoma, head and neck, liver or kidney cancer. Sequenced material: CD4+ or CD8+ T cells sorted from blood, taken in a trial of the OX40 agonist ivuxolimab. CDR3 bases: TGTGCCAGTAGTAAATCGGGACTAGCGGACTACAATGAGCAGTTCTTC. Its protein product is CASSKSGLADYNEQFF.